This is a list of T cell receptor beta chains from one sample in a study of T-cell reconstitution after alpha-beta-depleted transplantation in children. TCRdb independently ran MiXCR on the PCR reads; one entry per CDR3 protein. The sample carries under 850,000 distinct CDR3 sequences, over 10% recorded once. Sequenced material: PBMCs, taken before TCRalphabeta/CD19-depleted stem cell transplant. Every receptor here comes from a girl aged 2 to 10 with congenital amegakaryocytic thrombocytopenia, due to receive a stem cell transplant. CDR3s include the opening cysteine and the closing phenylalanine or tryptophan.

v_call	j_call	cdr3_aa
TRBV20-1	TRBJ1-3	CSARPAGRSSGNTIYF
TRBV20-1	TRBJ2-3	CSAGGTGIPDTQYF
TRBV20-1	TRBJ2-7	CSALKRGGPNYEQYF
TRBV20-1	TRBJ2-3	CSARDYWSTSGRALSGTDTQYF
TRBV7-2	TRBJ1-3	CASSLNSGRTIYF
TRBV20-1	TRBJ2-1	CSAPGSSYNEQFF
TRBV6-2/TRBV6-3	TRBJ2-1	CASRSLRKSNEQFF
TRBV20-1	TRBJ1-5	CSAPDQGNQPQHF
TRBV6-5	TRBJ1-2	CASSYNDRGRANGYTF
TRBV29-1	TRBJ2-7	CSVAGRGKPYEQYF
TRBV5-6	TRBJ2-1	CASSLAARLAAYNEQFF
TRBV14	TRBJ2-7	CASSQVTGGAYEQYF
TRBV4-2	TRBJ1-6	CASSHKTGHGNNSPLHF
TRBV7-9	TRBJ2-1	CASSLRLSGGNEQFF
TRBV7-9	TRBJ2-7	CASSVLGFFEQYF
TRBV20-1	TRBJ2-5	CSAPHGDGQETQYF
TRBV5-1	TRBJ1-2	CASSLVSGRSGYTF
TRBV5-1	TRBJ2-1	CASSLDIQRLNEQFF
TRBV28	TRBJ2-2	CASSLGQGAWELFF
TRBV5-6	TRBJ1-6	CASSLLDRPYNSPLHF
TRBV5-1	TRBJ2-4	CASSLAGRSIQYF
TRBV10-3	TRBJ2-2	CAIKDTGELFF
TRBV20-1	TRBJ2-5	CSAKYAARQETQYF
TRBV7-9	TRBJ1-3	CASSPGAEALGNTIYF